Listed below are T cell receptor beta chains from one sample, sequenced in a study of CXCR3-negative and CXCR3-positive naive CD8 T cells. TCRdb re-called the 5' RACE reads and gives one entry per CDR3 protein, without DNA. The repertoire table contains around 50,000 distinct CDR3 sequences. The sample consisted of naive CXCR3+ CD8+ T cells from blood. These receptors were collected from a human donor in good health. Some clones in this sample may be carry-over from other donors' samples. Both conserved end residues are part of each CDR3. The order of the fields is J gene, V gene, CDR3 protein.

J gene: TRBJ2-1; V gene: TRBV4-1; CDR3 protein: CASSLRPDGYFNEQFF
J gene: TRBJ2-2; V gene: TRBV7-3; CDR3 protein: CASSPTSGGAVAF
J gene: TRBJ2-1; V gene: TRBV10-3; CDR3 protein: CATTKFGTGGVNEQFF
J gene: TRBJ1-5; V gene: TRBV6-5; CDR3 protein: CASSYVQGTNQPQHF
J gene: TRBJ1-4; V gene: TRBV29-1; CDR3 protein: CSVRWQGVEKLFF
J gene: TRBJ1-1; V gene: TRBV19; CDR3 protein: CASSIVGRTRGTEAFF
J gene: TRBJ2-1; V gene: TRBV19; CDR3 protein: CASSPYGGSSDEQFF
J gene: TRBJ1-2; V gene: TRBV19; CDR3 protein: CASSHIPIDSGYTF
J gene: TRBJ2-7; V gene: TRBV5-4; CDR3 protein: CASSELSMAPYEQYF
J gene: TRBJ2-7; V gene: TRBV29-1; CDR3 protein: CSVEERYEQYF
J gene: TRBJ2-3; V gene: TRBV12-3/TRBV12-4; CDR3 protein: CASSQTRTSGGVTDTQYF
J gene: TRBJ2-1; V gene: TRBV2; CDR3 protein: CASSERPRGQGEFF
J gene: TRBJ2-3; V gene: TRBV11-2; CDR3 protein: CASSPAEASGTDTQYF
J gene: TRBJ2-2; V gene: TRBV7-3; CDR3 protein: CASSYRTGELFF
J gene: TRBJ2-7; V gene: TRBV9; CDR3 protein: CASSVGLPTYEQYF
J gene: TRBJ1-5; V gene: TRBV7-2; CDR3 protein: CASSLVGQPQHF
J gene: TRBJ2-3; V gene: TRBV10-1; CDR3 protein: CASRSTTTGTDTQYF
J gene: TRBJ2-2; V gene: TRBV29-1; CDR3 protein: CSVEDARDNTGELFF
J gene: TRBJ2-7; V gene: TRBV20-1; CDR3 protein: CSARDLGSLAGGGSEQYF
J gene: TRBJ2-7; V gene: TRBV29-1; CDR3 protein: CSVAGLAGFYEQYF
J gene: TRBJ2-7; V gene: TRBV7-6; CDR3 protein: CASSLPDRGRPYEQYF
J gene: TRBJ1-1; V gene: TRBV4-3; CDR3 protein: CASSQDGSGSTEAFF
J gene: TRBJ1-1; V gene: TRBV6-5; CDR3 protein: CASSYSAGNTEAFF
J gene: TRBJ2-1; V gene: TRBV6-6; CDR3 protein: CASSDLLLAGGNNEQFF
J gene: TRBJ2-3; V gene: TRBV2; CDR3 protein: CASTSGGTDTQYF
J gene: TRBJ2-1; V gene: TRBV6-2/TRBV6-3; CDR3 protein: CASSYRAGLYNEQFF
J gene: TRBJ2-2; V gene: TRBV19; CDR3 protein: CASSPGTGETGELFF
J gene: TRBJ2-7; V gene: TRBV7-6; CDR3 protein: CASSLALDGNYEQYF
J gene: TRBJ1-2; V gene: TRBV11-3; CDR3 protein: CASSFPSGYGYTF
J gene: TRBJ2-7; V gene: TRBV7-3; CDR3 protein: CASSQVLAGEQYF
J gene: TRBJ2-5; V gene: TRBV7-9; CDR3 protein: CASSPPGPPGWETQYF
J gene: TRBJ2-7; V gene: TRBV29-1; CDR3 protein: CSVELGDEQYF